These T cell receptor beta chains were read from a single sample in a study of tumor-infiltrating lymphocytes in primary liver carcinoma. TCRdb reanalysed the multiplex PCR reads using MiXCR and keeps one entry per CDR3 protein. Of 70,000 to 75,000 distinct CDR3 sequences listed, roughly 69% are singletons. The sequenced sample consisted of liver tumor tissue from sampling region 4. The receptor set was obtained from a middle-aged man with primary liver carcinoma and hepatitis B virus infection. The CDR3 runs from the conserved cysteine through the conserved F or W. The D gene is left open where the match is weak. Clone size is not always given. Where it is, it says once, few, many or a class for expanded clones.

d_gene,v_gene,j_gene,abundance,CDR3aa,CDR3nt
.,TRBV6-6,TRBJ2-7,many,CASSYYQGTPYEQYF,TGTGCCAGCAGTTACTACCAGGGAACTCCCTACGAGCAGTACTTC
.,TRBV4-1,TRBJ1-5,.,CASSQVSNQPHHF,TGCGCCAGTAGCCAAGTGAGCAATCAGCCCCATCATTTT
.,TRBV11-2,TRBJ2-7,.,CASSFGIPLIEQYF,TGTGCCAGCAGCTTCGGGATTCCTCTAATCGAGCAGTATTTC
.,TRBV11-2,TRBJ2-2,.,CASSLVAPAGTGELLF,TGTGCCAGCAGCTTAGTGGCGCCGGCGGGAACCGGGGAGCTGTTGTTT
.,TRBV29-1,TRBJ2-2,many,CSVEKDSSNTGELFF,TGCAGCGTAGAGAAGGACAGTTCGAACACCGGGGAGCTGTTTTTT
TRBD2,TRBV6-5,TRBJ2-5,many,CASSYSVLAGEGATQYF,TGTGCCAGCAGTTACTCGGTTCTAGCGGGAGAAGGGGCGACCCAGTACTTC
.,TRBV20-1,TRBJ2-7,.,CSTLTWGDITYEQYF,TGCAGTACTCTCACCTGGGGGGACATAACCTACGAGCAGTACTTC
TRBD2,TRBV5-1,TRBJ2-3,many,CASSLGLAGSTDTQYF,TGCGCCAGCAGCTTGGGTTTAGCGGGGTCCACAGATACGCAGTATTTT
.,TRBV9,TRBJ2-1,once,CASSVASIPSSYNEQFF,TGTGCCAGCAGCGTAGCTTCAATCCCAAGCTCCTACAATGAGCAGTTCTTC
.,TRBV12-3/TRBV12-4,TRBJ2-7,.,CASTLDHGGTYKQYF,TGTGCCAGCACCTTAGACCATGGGGGGACCTACAAGCAGTACTTC
.,TRBV11-2,TRBJ2-7,many,CASSVAGYEQYF,TGTGCCAGCAGCGTAGCAGGCTACGAGCAGTACTTC
.,TRBV29-1,TRBJ1-1,many,CSVERGAFF,TGCAGCGTTGAGAGGGGAGCTTTCTTT
.,TRBV29-1,TRBJ2-7,once,CSVVLVGGPCEQYF,TGCAGCGTTGTATTAGTGGGAGGACCATGCGAGCAGTACTTC